This TCR beta chain was retrieved from a study of shared clonotypes between healthy human individuals. Study information: The study enrolled a couple of women and three men aged 18 to 49.

Comment on this clone: Antigen specificity is unknown.

Using immunoSEQ multiplex PCR, the repertoire was profiled, and TCRdb retains in-frame clones only, with some absent. The sample carries more than 2 million clones, approximately 94% recorded once. CD8 cells regarded as naive lacked CD45RO, were positively chosen for CCR7, and omitted terminally differentiated effector memory CD45RA+ cells. CDR1 is SGHVS and CDR2 is FQNEAQ in the germline V gene. CDR3 length: 16 amino acids. V shed 4 bases and J shed 9 bases, with 22 bases lying between them. Regarding the study as a whole: The generation probabilities recorded for non-shared clonotypes fell below those of clonotypes shared by all four donors. Sampling involved blood alone; tissue repertoires likely differ.

The sequenced material came from naive CD8+ T cells sorted from blood. J is TRBJ2-1 and V is TRBV7-8, with D perhaps matching TRBD1 (5 bases). This receptor was identified in a man aged 18 to 30 in good health. The CDR3: CASSSIQTDVVGEQFF. As DNA, the CDR3 is TGTGCCAGCAGCTCGATACAGACAGATGTGGTTGGTGAGCAGTTCTTC.